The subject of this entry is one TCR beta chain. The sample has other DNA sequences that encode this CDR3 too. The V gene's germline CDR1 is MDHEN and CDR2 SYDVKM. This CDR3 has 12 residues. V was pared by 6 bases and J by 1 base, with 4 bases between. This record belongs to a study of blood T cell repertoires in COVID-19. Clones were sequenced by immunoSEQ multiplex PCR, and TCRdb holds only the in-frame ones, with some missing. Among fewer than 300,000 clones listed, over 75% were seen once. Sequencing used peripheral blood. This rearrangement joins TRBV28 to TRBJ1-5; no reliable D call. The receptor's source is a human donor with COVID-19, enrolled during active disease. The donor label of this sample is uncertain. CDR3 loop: CASRASNQPQHF. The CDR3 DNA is TGTGCCAGCAGGGCAAGCAATCAGCCCCAGCATTTT.